Following are 3 T cell receptor beta chains from one sample sequenced in a study of CD8 T cells in ankylosing spondylitis. Study-wide findings and caveats: It appeared that ankylosing spondylitis blood was characterized by a TCR beta motif of about 8 highly homologous variants.

A single record per CDR3 protein comes from TCRdb applying MiXCR to the 5' RACE reads. The data hold 100,000 to 150,000 distinct CDR3 sequences, with roughly 18% observed a single time. No antigen has been identified for these receptors. The specimen sequenced was blood, either unsorted or a sorted T cell fraction (not recorded which). The receptors come from a male donor with ankylosing spondylitis.

This clonotype was counted ten times or more. This sequence joins TRBV27 and TRBJ2-3; no clear D. This CDR3 has 11 amino acids. The germline gives CDR1 MNHEY, CDR2 SMNVEV (reference sequence). Between the trimmed V and J ends, which lost 2 bases and 4 bases, there was a span of 1 base. The CDR3 DNA reads as TGTGCCAGCAGTTTAGCAGATACGCAGTATTTT. Translating gives CASSLADTQYF.

The table lists this clonotype with a few counts. The chain couples TRBV5-1 to TRBJ2-1, with D possibly TRBD2 on 5 matching bases. Germline V gives CDR1 SGHRS, CDR2 YFSETQ. The V end was cut by 1 base, the J end by 2 bases, with 10 bases between. The CDR3 has 15 residues. The CDR3 is CASSLRGGAYNEQFF. For the CDR3, the DNA is TGCGCCAGCAGCTTGCGCGGAGGAGCCTACAATGAGCAGTTCTTC.

This clonotype appeared a few times. The chain employs TRBV15 and TRBJ1-1; D perhaps matches TRBD1 (6 bases). The CDR3 is 15 amino acids. Between the trimmed V and J ends, which lost 0 bases and 0 bases, there was a span of 8 bases. Per germline, CDR1 LNHNV and CDR2 YYDKDF (reference sequence). CDR3 loop: CATSRDRGMNTEAFF. In nucleotides, the CDR3 is TGTGCCACCAGCAGAGACAGGGGAATGAACACTGAAGCTTTCTTT.